The 5 T cell receptor beta chains in this list originate from one sample, sequenced in a study of shared clonotypes between healthy human individuals. Sequencing used immunoSEQ multiplex PCR; TCRdb keeps in-frame clones, though not all of them. The data show some 1 million clones, around 76% seen once. Material: memory CD4+ T cells sorted from blood. Sample subset: CD45RA-negative fraction. The receptors derive from a man aged 18 to 30 in good health.

V usage is TRBV7-9 and J usage is TRBJ2-5; D tentatively fits TRBD1 or TRBD2 (5 bases each). The CDR3 totals 15 residues. Trimming took 2 bases from V and 1 from J, leaving 11 bases between them. The germline gives CDR1 SEHNR, CDR2 FQNEAQ (reference sequence). CDR3 loop: CASSLSIGTQETQYF. DNA of the CDR3: TGTGCCAGCAGCTTATCCATAGGGACCCAAGAGACCCAGTACTTC.

This chain uses TRBV29-1 with TRBJ2-7, with D perhaps TRBD1 or TRBD2 (6 bases each). Trimming left V 7 bases short and J 3 bases short, with 16 bases between. Looked up from germline, CDR1 is SQVTM and CDR2 is ANQGSEA. This CDR3 spans 13 amino acids. CDR3 nucleotide sequence: TGCAGCGGTTCACCCGGGGGCAGCTACGAGCAGTACTTC. Its protein is CSGSPGGSYEQYF.

The chain uses TRBV27 and TRBJ2-4; D is possibly TRBD2 (5 bases). The CDR3 contains 13 residues. V was cut by 7 bases and J by 9 bases, with 16 bases left in between. Germline V gene data show CDR1 as MNHEY and CDR2 as SMNVEV (reference sequence). This CDR3 reads CASKGSARGIQYF. The CDR3 nucleotides read TGTGCCAGCAAGGGTAGCGCCCGGGGCATTCAGTACTTC.

This chain links TRBV21-1 with TRBJ2-5; TRBD1 is taken as the D call from the table, unchecked against the DNA. TRBV21-1 is labeled a pseudogene. CDR3 length equals 14 residues. The chain's CDR3 is CASSRLGQEETQYF. As DNA, the CDR3 is TGTGCCAGCAGCCGGCTGGGACAGGAAGAGACCCAGTACTTC.

Regarding this clone: Other DNA sequences in this specimen translate into the identical CDR3. The gene calls are TRBV7-9 and TRBJ2-2; 9 bases match TRBD1. There are 15 residues in the CDR3. The junction had 5 bases not matched to a gene; V was cut back by 5 bases and J by 4 bases. The germline gives CDR1 SEHNR, CDR2 FQNEAQ (reference sequence). CDR3 sequence (DNA): TGTGCCAGCAGCCCCCCGACAGGGGGCACCGGGGAGCTGTTTTTT. Its translation is CASSPPTGGTGELFF.